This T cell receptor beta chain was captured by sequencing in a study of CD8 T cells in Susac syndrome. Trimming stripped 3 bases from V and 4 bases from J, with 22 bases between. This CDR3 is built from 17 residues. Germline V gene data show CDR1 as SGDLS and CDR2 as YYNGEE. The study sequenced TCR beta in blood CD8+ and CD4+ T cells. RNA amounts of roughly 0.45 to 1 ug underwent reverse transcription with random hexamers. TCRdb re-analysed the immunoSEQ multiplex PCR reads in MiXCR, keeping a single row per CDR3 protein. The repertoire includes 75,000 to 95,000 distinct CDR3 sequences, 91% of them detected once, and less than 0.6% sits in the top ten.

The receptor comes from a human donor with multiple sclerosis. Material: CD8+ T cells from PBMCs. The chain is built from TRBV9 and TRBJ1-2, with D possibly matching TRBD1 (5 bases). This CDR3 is CASSAPREGRVGYGYTF. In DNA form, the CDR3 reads TGTGCCAGCAGCGCCCCCCGAGAGGGGCGCGTAGGCTATGGCTACACCTTC.